A single sample is the source of the 7 T cell receptor beta chains below, sequenced in a study of T cell responses to AZD1222 COVID-19 vaccine. Sequenced by immunoSEQ multiplex PCR; TCRdb stores in-frame clones only, minus some. The table shows roughly 120,000 clones, with roughly 87% occurring only once. This specimen was peripheral blood, taken on day 0 of AZD1222 vaccination. The receptors were sampled from an adult in good health.

The CDR3 DNA sequence: TGCAGTGCTAGTACTACTTCCTACGAGCAGTACTTC. Amino acids: CSASTTSYEQYF. V usage is TRBV20-1 and J usage is TRBJ2-7; D is undetermined. The V and J ends lost 3 bases and 1 base respectively, with 7 bases between them. Germline V gene data show CDR1 as DFQATT and CDR2 as SNEGSKA (reference sequence). The CDR3 has 12 residues.

The rearrangement joins TRBV12-3 or TRBV12-4 to TRBJ2-4; D is unclear. V lost 9 bases and J lost 7, with 10 bases in between. The CDR3 length is 11 residues. The CDR3 region is CASGVGNIQYF. The DNA for the CDR3 is TGTGCCAGTGGGGTGGGGAACATTCAGTACTTC.

V and J are TRBV18 and TRBJ1-3; D remains ambiguous. The CDR3 covers 14 residues. V was shortened by 1 base and J by 4 bases, with 8 bases between the two germline ends. Germline V lookup: CDR1 KGHSH, CDR2 LQKENI. The CDR3 loop is CASSPQEAGNTIYF. CDR3 nucleotide sequence: TGTGCCAGCTCACCACAGGAAGCGGGAAACACCATATATTTT.

The chain couples TRBV9 to TRBJ2-1; no definite D call. CDR1 and CDR2 from the germline V gene are SGDLS and YYNGEE. The CDR3 spans 15 residues. V was pared by 0 bases and J by 0 bases, with 7 bases between. Here the CDR3 DNA reads TGTGCCAGCAGCGTAGACGCGGCCTCCTACAATGAGCAGTTCTTC. It translates to CASSVDAASYNEQFF.

The chain couples TRBV7-9 to TRBJ1-1; D gene unclear. Germline loops: CDR1 SEHNR, CDR2 FQNEAQ (reference sequence). Trimming left V 5 bases short and J 8 bases short, with 9 bases between. This CDR3 has 11 amino acids. This CDR3 reads CASSLSGEAFF. The CDR3 coding sequence is TGTGCCAGCAGCCTTTCGGGGGAAGCTTTCTTT.

This clone showed up just a few times. This rearrangement joins TRBV29-1 to TRBJ2-7; 12 bases are a match to TRBD2. Germline V CDR1 and CDR2: SQVTM, ANQGSEA. V was pared by 5 bases and J by 9 bases, with 8 bases of the junction left unmatched. The CDR3 sequence is 13 residues long. CDR3 sequence reads: CSVNTSGRRGQYF. CDR3 coding DNA: TGCAGCGTTAACACTAGCGGGAGGAGAGGGCAGTACTTC.

CDR3 in amino acids: CASSFRDQPQHF. In DNA form, the CDR3 reads TGTGCCAGCAGTTTTAGGGATCAGCCCCAGCATTTT. V gene TRBV27 combines with J gene TRBJ1-5; D is ambiguous. Germline V gene lookup returns CDR1 MNHEY and CDR2 SMNVEV (reference sequence). The CDR3 sequence is 12 residues long. V lost 3 bases, J lost 5 bases, and 5 bases lay in between.